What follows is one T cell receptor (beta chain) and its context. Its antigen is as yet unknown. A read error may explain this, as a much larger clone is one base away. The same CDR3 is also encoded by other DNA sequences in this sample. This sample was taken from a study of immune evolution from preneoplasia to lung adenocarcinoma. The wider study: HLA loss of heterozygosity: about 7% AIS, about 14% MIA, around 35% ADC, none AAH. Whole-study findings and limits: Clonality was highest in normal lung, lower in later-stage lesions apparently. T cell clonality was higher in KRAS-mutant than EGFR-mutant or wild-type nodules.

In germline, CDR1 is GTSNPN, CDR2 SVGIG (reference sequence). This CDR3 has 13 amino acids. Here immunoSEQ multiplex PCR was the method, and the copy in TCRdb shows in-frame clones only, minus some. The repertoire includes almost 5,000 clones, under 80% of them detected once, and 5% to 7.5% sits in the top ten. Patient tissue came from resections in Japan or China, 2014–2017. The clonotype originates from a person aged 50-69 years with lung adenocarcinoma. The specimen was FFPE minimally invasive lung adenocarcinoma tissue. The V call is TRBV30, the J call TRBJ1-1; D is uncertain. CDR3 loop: CAWSATWGTEAFF. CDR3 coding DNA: TGCGCCTGGAGCGCTACTTGGGGCACTGAAGCTTTCTTT. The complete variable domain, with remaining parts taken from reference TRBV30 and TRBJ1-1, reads SQTIHQWPATLVQPVGSPLSLECTVEGTSNPNLYWYRQAAGRGLQLLFYSVGIGQISSEVPQNLSASRPQDRQFILSSKKLLLSDSGFYLCAWSATWGTEAFFGQGTRLTVV.